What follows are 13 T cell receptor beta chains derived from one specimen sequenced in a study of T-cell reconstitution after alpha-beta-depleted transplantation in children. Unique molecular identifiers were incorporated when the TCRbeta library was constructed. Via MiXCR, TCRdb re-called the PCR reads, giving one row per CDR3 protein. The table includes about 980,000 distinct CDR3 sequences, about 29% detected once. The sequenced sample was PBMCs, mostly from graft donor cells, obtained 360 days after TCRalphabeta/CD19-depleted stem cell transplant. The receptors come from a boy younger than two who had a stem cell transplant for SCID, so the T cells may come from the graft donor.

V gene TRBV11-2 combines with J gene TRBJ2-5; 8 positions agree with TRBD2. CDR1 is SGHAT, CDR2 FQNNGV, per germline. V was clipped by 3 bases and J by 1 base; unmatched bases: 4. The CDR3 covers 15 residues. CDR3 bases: TGTGCCAGCAGCTTTGGGCGGGGGGCCCAAGAGACCCAGTACTTC. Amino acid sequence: CASSFGRGAQETQYF.

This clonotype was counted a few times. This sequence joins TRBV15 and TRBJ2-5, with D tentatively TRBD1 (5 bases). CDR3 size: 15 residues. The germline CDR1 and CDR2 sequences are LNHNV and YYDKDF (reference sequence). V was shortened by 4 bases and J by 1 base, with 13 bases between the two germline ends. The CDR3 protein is CATSTLQVPQETQYF. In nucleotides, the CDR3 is TGTGCCACCAGCACCCTACAGGTACCCCAAGAGACCCAGTACTTC.

The DNA of the CDR3 is TGTGCCAGCAGCCGAACCTTCTCCTCGTGGGACACCGGGGAGCTGTTTTTT. Translation gives CASSRTFSSWDTGELFF. The genes are TRBV4-2 and TRBJ2-2; D is uncertain. Germline loops: CDR1 LGHNA, CDR2 YNFKEQ. The CDR3 has 17 amino acids. V was shortened by 4 bases and J by 3 bases, with 18 bases between the two germline ends.

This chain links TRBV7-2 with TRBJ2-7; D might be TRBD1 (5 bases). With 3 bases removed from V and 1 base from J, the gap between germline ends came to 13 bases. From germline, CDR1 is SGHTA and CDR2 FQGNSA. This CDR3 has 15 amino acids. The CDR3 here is CASSFFLQESYEQYF. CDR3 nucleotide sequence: TGTGCCAGCAGCTTTTTTCTACAGGAGTCCTACGAGCAGTACTTC. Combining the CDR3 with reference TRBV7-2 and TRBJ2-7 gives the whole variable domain GAGVSQSPSNKVTEKGKDVELRCDPISGHTALYWYRQSLGQGLEFLIYFQGNSAPDKSGLPSDRFSAERTGGSVSTLTIQRTQQEDSAVYLCASSFFLQESYEQYFGPGTRLTVT.

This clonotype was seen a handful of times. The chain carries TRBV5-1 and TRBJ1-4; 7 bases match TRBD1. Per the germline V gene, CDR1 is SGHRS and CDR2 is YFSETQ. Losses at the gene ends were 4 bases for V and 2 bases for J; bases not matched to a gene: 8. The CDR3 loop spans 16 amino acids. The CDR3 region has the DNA TGCGCCAGCAGCCACAGGGGTCTCGCGACTAATGAAAAACTGTTTTTT. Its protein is CASSHRGLATNEKLFF.

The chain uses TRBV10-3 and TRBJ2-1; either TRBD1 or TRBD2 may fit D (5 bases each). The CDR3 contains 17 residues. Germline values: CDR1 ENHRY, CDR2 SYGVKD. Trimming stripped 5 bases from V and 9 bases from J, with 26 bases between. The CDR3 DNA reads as TGTGCCATCAGTCCAAGTGTCCCGGGACCACCATTTCGTGAGCAGTTCTTC. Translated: CAISPSVPGPPFREQFF.

The CDR3 spells CASSTQGNNSPLHF. The CDR3 coding sequence is TGCGCCAGCAGCACACAGGGGAATAATTCACCCCTCCACTTT. The rearrangement uses TRBV5-1 and TRBJ1-6; 7 nucleotides agree with TRBD1. CDR1 is SGHRS, CDR2 YFSETQ, per germline. This CDR3 is 14 amino acids long. Trimming took 4 bases from V and 5 from J; bases not matched to a gene: 3.

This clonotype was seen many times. CDR3 region: CASSPQAGGAYNEQFF. Here the CDR3 DNA reads TGTGCCAGCAGCCCGCAGGCCGGGGGCGCTTACAATGAGCAGTTCTTC. The rearrangement links TRBV7-2 to TRBJ2-1; the D gene could be TRBD1 or TRBD2 (6 bases each). Germline values: CDR1 SGHTA, CDR2 FQGNSA. The CDR3 length is 16 residues. The V and J ends lost 5 bases and 4 bases respectively, with 18 bases between them.

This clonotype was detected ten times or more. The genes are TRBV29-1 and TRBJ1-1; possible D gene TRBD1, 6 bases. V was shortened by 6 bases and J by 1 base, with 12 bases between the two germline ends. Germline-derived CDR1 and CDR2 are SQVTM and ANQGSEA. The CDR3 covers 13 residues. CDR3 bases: TGCAGCGTCGAAAGGACAGCGAACACTGAAGCTTTCTTT. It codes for CSVERTANTEAFF.

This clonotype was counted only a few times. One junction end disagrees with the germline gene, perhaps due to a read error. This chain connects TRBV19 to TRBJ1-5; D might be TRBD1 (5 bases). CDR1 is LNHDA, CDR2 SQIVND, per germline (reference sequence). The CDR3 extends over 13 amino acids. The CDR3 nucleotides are TGTGCCAGTAGTCCCGGGACTGAACCGCCCCAGCGTTTT. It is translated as CASSPGTEPPQRF. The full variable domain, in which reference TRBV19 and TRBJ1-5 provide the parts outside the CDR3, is DGGITQSPKYLFRKEGQNVTLSCEQNLNHDAMYWYRQDPGQGLRLIYYSQIVNDFQKGDIAEGYSVSREKKESFPLTVTSAQKNPTAFYLCASSPGTEPPQRFGDGTRLSIL.

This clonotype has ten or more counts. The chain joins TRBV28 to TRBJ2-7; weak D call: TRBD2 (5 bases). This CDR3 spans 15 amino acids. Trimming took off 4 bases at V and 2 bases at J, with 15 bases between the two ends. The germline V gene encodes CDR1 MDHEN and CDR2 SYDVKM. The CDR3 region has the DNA TGTGCCAGCAGTTCCCCTGGACTTCACACCTACGAGCAGTACTTC. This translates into CASSSPGLHTYEQYF.

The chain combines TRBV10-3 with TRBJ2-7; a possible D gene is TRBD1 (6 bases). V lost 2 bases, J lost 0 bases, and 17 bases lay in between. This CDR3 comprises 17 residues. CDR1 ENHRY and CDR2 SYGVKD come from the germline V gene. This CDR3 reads CAISERGGKGSSYEQYF. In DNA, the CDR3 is TGTGCCATCAGTGAGCGAGGGGGAAAGGGTAGCTCCTACGAGCAGTACTTC.

The CDR3 DNA sequence: TGTGCCAGCAGTCCCCGTGGACAGGGGCGCGCAGATACGCAGTATTTT. Translation: CASSPRGQGRADTQYF. This chain uses TRBV12-3 or TRBV12-4 with TRBJ2-3; 9 positions match TRBD1. This CDR3 region has 16 residues. With 5 bases clipped from V and 4 bases from J, the junction kept 10 bases outside the gene matches.